This T cell receptor beta chain was documented in a study of Ad26.COV2.S vaccination and SARS-CoV-2 variants. Study background: Of the COV1001 trial arms, the Ad26.COV2.S arm included the donor. The authors gave Ad26.COV2.S intramuscularly, either once or twice 56 days apart. Findings and limits, study-wide: Non-spike TCR breadth did not differ much between vaccine and placebo recipients.

Germline CDR1 is WSHSY and CDR2 is SAAADI. CDR3 length: 13 residues. V was trimmed by 0 bases and J by 4 bases, leaving 4 bases between them. As for treatment: about 20 received Ad26.COV2.S at low or high dose, single or two shots; several received placebo; per-sample allocation not given. It was on day 63 after the first vaccine or placebo injection that samples were taken. TCRdb keeps only in-frame clones here, not all; method: immunoSEQ multiplex PCR. The sample includes about 390,000 clones, 92% seen only once; the top ten take more than 1.5%. A note on this clone: Its antigen is not known.

This sequence originates from a person between 18 and 60 years old who received the Ad26.COV2.S COVID-19 vaccine or a placebo. Material: peripheral blood, obtained in a trial of Ad26.COV2.S vaccine versus placebo. The chain is built from TRBV10-2 and TRBJ2-1; D is unresolved. The CDR3 DNA follows: TGCGCCAGCAGTGAGTCCTTGTACAATGAGCAGTTCTTC. Translation: CASSESLYNEQFF.